This TCR beta chain was observed in a study of T cell responses to AZD1222 COVID-19 vaccine. The table came from immunoSEQ multiplex PCR; TCRdb's copy has only in-frame clones and leaves some out. The data contain some 80,000 clones, 90% of them singletons. Some second doses came at about 4 weeks and others at about 12 weeks; these were pooled. Germline CDR1 and CDR2: DFQATT and SNEGSKA (reference sequence). Between the trimmed V and J ends, which lost 6 bases and 4 bases, there was a span of 9 bases. The CDR3 runs to 11 residues. Sample: peripheral blood, taken 28 days after the second AZD1222 dose. The sequence came from an adult who received the AZD1222 COVID-19 vaccine. V gene TRBV20-1 combines with J gene TRBJ1-2, with D perhaps TRBD1 (5 bases). CDR3 loop: CSAGGGYGYTF. The CDR3 DNA follows: TGCAGTGCCGGGGGGGGCTATGGCTACACCTTC.